These T cell receptor beta chains were read from a single sample in a study of blood T cell repertoires in COVID-19. Repertoires were generated with immunoSEQ multiplex PCR, while TCRdb's copy carries only in-frame clones and drops some. The data contain 300,000 to 400,000 clones, about 86% of them singletons. Specimen: PBMCs or T cells enriched from blood (not recorded which). The source of these receptors is a woman between 40 and 50 years old with acute COVID-19. The CDR3 runs from the conserved cysteine through the conserved F or W. A D gene is named only where the DNA matches it firmly. Part of the rows lack a size; the others show once, few, many or a class for expanded clones.

TRBV7-8	-	TRBJ2-3	-	CASSPLNLRQYF	TGTGCCAGCAGCCCCCTAAATTTACGGCAGTATTTT
TRBV5-1	once	TRBJ1-1	-	CASSLDINTEAFF	TGCGCCAGCAGCTTGGATATAAACACTGAAGCTTTCTTT
TRBV19	-	TRBJ1-3	TRBD1	CASNNPGQSSGNTIYF	TGTGCCAGTAACAATCCGGGACAGTCAAGCGGAAACACCATATATTTT
TRBV4-2	-	TRBJ2-3	TRBD2	CASSQWTSGNTDTQYF	TGTGCCAGCAGCCAATGGACTAGCGGGAACACAGATACGCAGTATTTT
TRBV6-5	-	TRBJ2-3	-	CASSRRQRTDTQYF	TGTGCCAGCAGCCGGAGGCAGCGCACAGATACGCAGTATTTT
TRBV29-1	once	TRBJ1-1	-	CSVSARLNTEAFF	TGCAGCGTATCAGCCAGACTAAACACTGAAGCTTTCTTT
TRBV25-1	-	TRBJ2-4	-	CASSESIGAKNIQYF	TGTGCCAGCAGTGAATCTATCGGGGCCAAAAACATTCAGTACTTC
TRBV28	-	TRBJ2-7	TRBD2	CASRGLAGASYEQYF	TGTGCCAGCCGGGGACTAGCGGGGGCCTCCTACGAGCAGTACTTC
TRBV5-4	once	TRBJ2-1	TRBD2	CASSSIRTSEYNEQFF	TGTGCCAGCAGTTCGATTCGGACTAGCGAGTACAATGAGCAGTTCTTC
TRBV3-1/TRBV3-2	-	TRBJ2-7	TRBD1	CASSQDRGPSYEQYF	TGTGCCAGCAGCCAAGACAGGGGGCCCTCCTACGAGCAGTACTTC
TRBV5-1	-	TRBJ2-5	TRBD1	CASSPTGGQGTQYF	TGCGCCAGCAGCCCGACAGGGGGCCAAGGGACCCAGTACTTC
TRBV6-5	-	TRBJ1-4	TRBD1	CASRPPGQGYEKLFF	TGTGCCAGCAGACCCCCGGGACAGGGATATGAAAAACTGTTTTTT
TRBV10-3	few	TRBJ2-7	TRBD2	CAISGSRLAGGTYEQYF	TGTGCCATCAGTGGTTCCCGACTAGCGGGAGGAACCTACGAGCAGTACTTC
TRBV7-7	-	TRBJ2-3	TRBD1	CASSPGTGGDTQYF	TGTGCCAGCAGCCCCGGGACAGGGGGAGATACGCAGTATTTT
TRBV7-9	-	TRBJ2-7	-	CASSFGQHEQYF	TGTGCCAGCAGCTTCGGACAGCACGAGCAGTACTTC
TRBV9	-	TRBJ2-3	-	CASSAFYDPRKDTQYF	TGTGCCAGCAGCGCGTTTTACGACCCGAGGAAAGATACGCAGTATTTT
TRBV15	-	TRBJ2-7	TRBD2	CATSPRLSGAPEQYF	TGTGCCACCAGCCCCCGACTGAGCGGGGCTCCTGAGCAGTACTTC
TRBV24-1	-	TRBJ2-2	-	CATSDAAGSNANTGELFF	TGTGCCACCAGTGATGCGGCGGGGAGCAACGCGAACACCGGGGAGCTGTTTTTT
TRBV3-1/TRBV3-2	-	TRBJ2-1	TRBD2	CASSVGLANNEQFF	TGTGCCAGCAGCGTCGGACTAGCTAACAATGAGCAGTTCTTC
TRBV7-8	-	TRBJ1-4	-	CASSLGADHEKLFF	TGTGCCAGCAGCTTAGGGGCTGATCATGAAAAACTGTTTTTT
TRBV7-2	-	TRBJ2-1	TRBD2	CASSLYLAGSSYNEQFF	TGTGCCAGCAGCTTGTACCTAGCGGGTAGCTCCTACAATGAGCAGTTCTTC
TRBV29-1	once	TRBJ1-5	-	CSVALPGNQPQHF	TGCAGCGTTGCTTTGCCAGGGAATCAGCCCCAGCATTTT
TRBV7-2	-	TRBJ2-5	TRBD2	CASSLVSAGVGETQYF	TGTGCCAGCAGCTTAGTATCAGCGGGAGTGGGGGAGACCCAGTACTTC
TRBV5-1	-	TRBJ1-1	-	CASSPRSGQMNTEAFF	TGCGCCAGCAGCCCACGATCAGGACAGATGAACACTGAAGCTTTCTTT
TRBV7-9	-	TRBJ1-5	-	CASSQVRGPQHF	TGTGCCAGCAGCCAAGTCAGGGGGCCCCAGCATTTT
TRBV3-1/TRBV3-2	-	TRBJ1-2	TRBD1	CASSQAEQGHGGYTF	TGTGCCAGCAGCCAAGCTGAACAGGGGCACGGTGGCTACACCTTC
TRBV6-2/TRBV6-3	-	TRBJ1-2	-	CASSYGVVLTGDGYTF	TGTGCCAGCAGTTACGGCGTGGTCTTAACCGGGGATGGCTACACCTTC